This passage covers 7 T cell receptor beta chains from one sample sequenced in a study of blood T cell repertoires in COVID-19. TCRdb's table, derived via immunoSEQ multiplex PCR, lists solely in-frame clones and lacks some. The top ten hold approximately 0.96% of the sample, which has some 410,000 clones, around 89% seen once. The material sequenced was PBMCs or T cells enriched from blood (not recorded which). These receptors all come from a woman between 25 and 40 years old with acute COVID-19.

CDR3 protein: CASSEGGWTEAFF. The CDR3 bases are TGCGCCAGCAGTGAGGGAGGTTGGACTGAAGCTTTCTTT. The chain employs TRBV10-2 and TRBJ1-1; D call uncertain. Between the trimmed V and J ends, which lost 2 bases and 5 bases, there was a span of 9 bases. The CDR3 covers 13 residues. CDR1 is WSHSY and CDR2 is SAAADI in the germline V gene.

The chain joins TRBV28 to TRBJ2-5, with a possible D match to TRBD1 (6 bases). Germline CDR1 reads MDHEN; CDR2 reads SYDVKM. CDR3 length equals 15 residues. The ends were cut back, 7 bases at V and 5 bases at J, with 20 bases in the middle. Here the CDR3 reads CASISRGRRRETQYF. DNA for the CDR3: TGTGCCAGCATTAGCAGGGGAAGGCGCCGGGAGACCCAGTACTTC.

This clone was detected ten times or more. The chain uses TRBV30 and TRBJ1-5; D possibly corresponds to TRBD1 (6 bases). This CDR3 has 13 residues. The V gene's germline CDR1 is GTSNPN and CDR2 SVGIG (reference sequence). The V gene lost 2 bases and the J gene lost 15 bases, with 20 bases spanning the gap. In DNA, the CDR3 is TGTGCCTGGAGTATTCGGCGGGGGCACTTACGGCATTTT. It is translated as CAWSIRRGHLRHF.

This clone was observed a single time. V usage is TRBV24-1 and J usage is TRBJ2-5; possible D gene TRBD1, 6 bases. V was pared by 3 bases and J by 4 bases, with 8 bases between. The CDR3 sequence is 13 residues long. Germline V gene sequence: CDR1 KGHDR, CDR2 SFDVKD. CDR3 amino acids: CATSDLTGETQYF. For the CDR3, the DNA is TGTGCCACCAGTGATCTGACAGGAGAGACCCAGTACTTC.

The sample holds one count of this clone. The rearrangement uses TRBV10-3 and TRBJ1-5; TRBD1 is a possible D gene (6 bases). The CDR3 spans 12 residues. The germline V and J ends were trimmed by 10 bases and 3 bases, with 10 bases remaining between them. Germline CDR1 is ENHRY and CDR2 is SYGVKD. The CDR3 here is CATQGTNQPQHF. In DNA form, the CDR3 reads TGTGCCACACAGGGTACCAATCAGCCCCAGCATTTT.

In its sample, this clone was seen a few times. The chain joins TRBV24-1 to TRBJ1-4; a possible D gene is TRBD1 (5 bases). Germline V gene sequence: CDR1 KGHDR, CDR2 SFDVKD. Trimming took 4 bases from V and 7 from J, leaving 15 bases between them. The CDR3 has 15 residues. The DNA for the CDR3 is TGTGCCACCAGTGAAGTGACCCCGGGGGGTGAAAAACTGTTTTTT. This translates into CATSEVTPGGEKLFF.

This chain connects TRBV12-3 or TRBV12-4 to TRBJ1-2, with D possibly being TRBD1 (6 bases). This CDR3 is 13 amino acids long. V was cut by 5 bases and J by 2 bases, with 9 bases left in between. Here the CDR3 reads CASSRGQNYGYTF. The CDR3 coding sequence is TGTGCCAGCAGTCGTGGACAGAACTATGGCTACACCTTC.